These 18 T cell receptor beta chains came from one sample sequenced in a study of shared clonotypes between healthy human individuals. Repertoires were generated with immunoSEQ multiplex PCR, while TCRdb's copy carries only in-frame clones and drops some. The table includes under 1 million clones, 80% to 95% detected once. The naive CD8 fraction comprised CD45RO-negative cells positively selected for CCR7 and excluded terminally differentiated effector memory CD45RA+ cells. Sequencing input: naive CD8+ T cells sorted from blood. These receptors were obtained from a man younger than 40 in good health.

This sequence joins TRBV27 and TRBJ2-1, with 10 nucleotides matching TRBD1. Trimming took 9 bases from V and 0 from J; bases not matched to a gene: 5. Germline assignment: CDR1 MNHEY and CDR2 SMNVEV (reference sequence). This CDR3 has 15 residues. CDR3 in DNA: TGTGCCAGTCAAGACAGGGGGCTCTCCTACAATGAGCAGTTCTTC. Translated, it gives CASQDRGLSYNEQFF.

V is TRBV29-1 and J is TRBJ2-7, with D tentatively TRBD1 (6 bases). V lost 4 bases and J lost 2, with 12 bases in between. CDR3 length equals 13 residues. The V gene's germline CDR1 is SQVTM and CDR2 ANQGSEA. CDR3 bases: TGCAGCGTTGTCGAGGACAGCACCTACGAGCAGTACTTC. Amino acids: CSVVEDSTYEQYF.

The chain uses TRBV9 and TRBJ2-1; 9 nucleotides agree with TRBD2. Trimming at V came to 3 bases and at J to 5 bases, leaving 3 bases not matched to a gene. This CDR3 comprises 14 residues. The germline gives CDR1 SGDLS, CDR2 YYNGEE. CDR3 DNA: TGTGCCAGCAGCGGTAGCGGGAGTAACAATGAGCAGTTCTTC. Protein: CASSGSGSNNEQFF.

This clone appeared a few times. A junction end diverges from the germline sequence, so it may reflect a read error. The V and J genes are TRBV10-1 and TRBJ2-7; no clear D gene. CDR3 length: 13 residues. CDR1 and CDR2 (germline): WNHNN, SYGVQD (reference sequence). In DNA form, the CDR3 reads TGCGCCAGCAGTGATTATACCTCCTCCGAGCAGTACTTC. Translating it yields CASSDYTSSEQYF.

This chain uses TRBV4-3 with TRBJ2-7, with 9 bases lining up with TRBD2. Germline lookup yields CDR1 LGHNA and CDR2 YSLEER. Trimming at V came to 1 base and at J to 2 bases, leaving 6 bases not matched to a gene. CDR3 length: 16 amino acids. This chain's CDR3 is CASSQVAGTSPYEQYF. Here the CDR3 DNA reads TGCGCCAGCAGCCAAGTGGCCGGGACTAGCCCCTACGAGCAGTACTTC.

This chain links TRBV11-2 with TRBJ1-3; D is undetermined. The CDR3 is 15 amino acids. Germline V lookup: CDR1 SGHAT, CDR2 FQNNGV. V gave up 0 bases and J gave up 0 bases, with 6 bases separating them. CDR3 residues: CASSLDTNSGNTIYF. CDR3 sequence (DNA): TGTGCCAGCAGCTTAGATACAAACTCTGGAAACACCATATATTTT.

On this clone: Different DNA sequences within this sample yield the same CDR3. The gene calls are TRBV7-6 and TRBJ2-1, with TRBD2 identical over 9 bases. V was pared by 4 bases and J by 8 bases, with 18 bases of the junction left unmatched. Looked up from germline, CDR1 is SGHVS and CDR2 is FNYEAQ. This CDR3 spans 18 amino acids. CDR3 DNA: TGTGCCAGCAGCTCCCGACTGGTTAGCGGGAGAGCCTTCGATGAGCAGTTCTTC. It encodes CASSSRLVSGRAFDEQFF.

The chain carries TRBV7-2 and TRBJ2-2; 10 nucleotides agree with TRBD2. With V trimmed by 2 bases and J by 6 bases, 3 bases remained unmatched. The CDR3 is made up of 15 amino acids. Germline V gives CDR1 SGHTA, CDR2 FQGNSA. For the CDR3, the DNA is TGTGCCAGCAGCTTACTAGCGGGAGTGCCCGGGGAGCTGTTTTTT. Its protein product is CASSLLAGVPGELFF.

J is TRBJ2-3 and V is TRBV5-1; D possibly corresponds to TRBD1 (5 bases). V was clipped by 7 bases and J by 0 bases, with 12 bases between them. The CDR3 is 14 residues long. Per the germline V gene, CDR1 is SGHRS and CDR2 is YFSETQ. This chain's CDR3 is CASYDRTSTDTQYF. CDR3 in DNA: TGCGCCAGCTACGACAGAACCAGCACAGATACGCAGTATTTT.

This chain links TRBV10-3 with TRBJ1-3, with a possible D match to TRBD1 (5 bases). The CDR3 is 16 amino acids. V was pared by 4 bases and J by 0 bases, with 13 bases between. Germline assignment: CDR1 ENHRY and CDR2 SYGVKD. The CDR3 protein is CAISGRGLSSGNTIYF. CDR3 in DNA: TGTGCCATCAGTGGTAGGGGATTGAGCTCTGGAAACACCATATATTTT.

Notes on this clone: This sample also contains other DNA sequences that code for the same CDR3. The V gene is TRBV27, the J gene TRBJ2-7; D remains unclear. Trimming removed 6 bases at V and 0 bases at J, with 3 bases between. The V gene's germline CDR1 is MNHEY and CDR2 SMNVEV (reference sequence). This CDR3 is 11 amino acids long. The CDR3 DNA sequence: TGTGCCAGCAGGGACTCCTACGAGCAGTACTTC. The encoded protein is CASRDSYEQYF.

The chain recombines TRBV28 with TRBJ2-3, with 15 bases aligning to TRBD2. J gave up 3 bases and V 6 bases, and 4 bases lay outside the gene matches. This CDR3 has 16 amino acids. Germline assignment: CDR1 MDHEN and CDR2 SYDVKM. The CDR3 coding sequence is TGTGCCAGCAGCATCGGGACTAGCGGGAGGACAGATACGCAGTATTTT. Protein product: CASSIGTSGRTDTQYF.

This clone was detected once. In DNA, the CDR3 is TGTGCCAGCAGCTGGACAGCACAGAACACCGGGGAGCTGTTTTTT. Translated, it gives CASSWTAQNTGELFF. The genes are TRBV11-2 and TRBJ2-2; the D gene is possibly TRBD1 (6 bases). V was shortened by 4 bases and J by 1 base, with 10 bases between the two germline ends. This CDR3 spans 15 amino acids. The germline V gene encodes CDR1 SGHAT and CDR2 FQNNGV.

Note on this clone: Additional DNA sequences in this sample encode the identical CDR3. This chain joins TRBV7-9 and TRBJ2-7, with 10 bases matching TRBD2. V trimming: 4 bases; J trimming: 4 bases; junction bases outside the gene matches: 4. Looked up from germline, CDR1 is SEHNR and CDR2 is FQNEAQ (reference sequence). The CDR3 length is 14 residues. The CDR3 region is CASSSSGRAYEQYF. The CDR3, as DNA: TGTGCCAGCAGCTCCAGCGGGAGGGCTTACGAGCAGTACTTC.

CDR3 DNA: TGTGCCAGCAGCCCGGAGGGACTAGCGAACACCGGGGAGCTGTTTTTT. This gives the protein CASSPEGLANTGELFF. The V and J genes are TRBV5-8 and TRBJ2-2; TRBD2 aligns across 8 bases. The CDR3 is 16 residues long. The J segment lost 0 bases and the V segment lost 4 bases, leaving 5 bases of the junction unmatched. Germline lookup yields CDR1 SGHTS and CDR2 YDEGEE.

This clone was recorded a few times. This rearrangement joins TRBV27 to TRBJ1-4; no clear D gene. The CDR3 spans 13 residues. The germline V gene has CDR1 MNHEY and CDR2 SMNVEV (reference sequence). V was clipped by 2 bases and J by 12 bases, with 13 bases between them. This chain's CDR3 is CASSLKQNRELFF. The DNA of the CDR3 is TGTGCCAGCAGTTTAAAACAGAATCGGGAACTGTTTTTT.

The chain recombines TRBV5-4 with TRBJ2-7, with 7 bases identical to TRBD2. V lost 2 bases and J lost 3; bases outside the gene matches: 2. The CDR3 contains 13 residues. The germline V gene has CDR1 SGHNT and CDR2 YYREEE (reference sequence). The CDR3 loop reads CASSLAGIYEQYF. CDR3 nucleotide sequence: TGTGCCAGCAGCTTAGCGGGGATCTACGAGCAGTACTTC.

The rearrangement uses TRBV6-5 and TRBJ2-7; TRBD2 aligns across 8 bases. Per germline, CDR1 MNHEY and CDR2 SVGAGI. CDR3 length: 12 amino acids. V shed 8 bases, J shed 2 bases, and the junction held 2 bases outside the gene matches. CDR3 in DNA: TGTGCCAGCGGTAGCGGGGCCTACGAGCAGTACTTC. Its translation is CASGSGAYEQYF.